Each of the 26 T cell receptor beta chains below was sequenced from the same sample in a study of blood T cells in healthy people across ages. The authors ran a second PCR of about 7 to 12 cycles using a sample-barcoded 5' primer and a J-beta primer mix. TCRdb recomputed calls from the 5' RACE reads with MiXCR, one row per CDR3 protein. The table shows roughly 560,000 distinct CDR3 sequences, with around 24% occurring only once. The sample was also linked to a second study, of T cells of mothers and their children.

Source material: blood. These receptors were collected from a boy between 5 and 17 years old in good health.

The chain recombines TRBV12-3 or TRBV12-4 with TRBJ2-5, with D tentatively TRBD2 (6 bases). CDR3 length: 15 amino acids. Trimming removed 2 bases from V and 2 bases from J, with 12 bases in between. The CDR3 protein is CASSLPGEAQETQYF. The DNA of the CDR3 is TGTGCCAGCAGTTTACCCGGGGAGGCACAAGAGACCCAGTACTTC.

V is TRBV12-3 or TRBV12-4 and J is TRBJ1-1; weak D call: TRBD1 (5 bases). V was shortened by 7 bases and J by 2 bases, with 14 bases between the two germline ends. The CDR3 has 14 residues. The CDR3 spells CASTRRGRNTEAFF. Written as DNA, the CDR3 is TGTGCCAGCACCCGGAGGGGACGCAACACTGAAGCTTTCTTT.

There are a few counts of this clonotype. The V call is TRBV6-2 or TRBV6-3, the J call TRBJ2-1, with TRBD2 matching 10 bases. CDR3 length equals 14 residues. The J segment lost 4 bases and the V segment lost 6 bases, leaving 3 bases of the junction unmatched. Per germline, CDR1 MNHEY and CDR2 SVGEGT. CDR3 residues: CASSMTSGYNEQFF. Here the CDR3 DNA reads TGTGCCAGCAGCATGACTAGCGGGTACAATGAGCAGTTCTTC.

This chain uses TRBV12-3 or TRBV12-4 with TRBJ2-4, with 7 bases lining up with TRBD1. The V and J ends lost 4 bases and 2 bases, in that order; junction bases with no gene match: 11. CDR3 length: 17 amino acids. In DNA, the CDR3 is TGTGCCAGCAGTTCGGGGTTCCAGGGGGTATCCAAAAACATTCAGTACTTC. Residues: CASSSGFQGVSKNIQYF.

The CDR3 nucleotides are TGTGCCAGCAGTCCCCTTCGGGGGGATGAGCAGTTCTTC. Translation gives CASSPLRGDEQFF. This chain joins TRBV28 and TRBJ2-5; 7 nucleotides agree with TRBD2. The J call is doubtful: the DNA matches TRBJ2-1 better. The CDR3 is made up of 13 amino acids. Germline lookup yields CDR1 MDHEN and CDR2 SYDVKM.

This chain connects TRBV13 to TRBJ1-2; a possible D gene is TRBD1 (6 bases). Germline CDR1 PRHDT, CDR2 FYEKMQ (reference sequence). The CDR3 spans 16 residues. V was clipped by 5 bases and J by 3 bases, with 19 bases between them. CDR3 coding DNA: TGTGCCAGCAGCACAGAAGGGGGACGGCGGGACTATGGCTACACCTTC. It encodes CASSTEGGRRDYGYTF.

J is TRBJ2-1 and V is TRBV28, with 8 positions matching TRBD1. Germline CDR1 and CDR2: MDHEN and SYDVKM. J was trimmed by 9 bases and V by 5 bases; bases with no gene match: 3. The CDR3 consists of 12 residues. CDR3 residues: CASSTTGGEQFF. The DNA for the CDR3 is TGTGCCAGCAGTACTACAGGGGGTGAGCAGTTCTTC. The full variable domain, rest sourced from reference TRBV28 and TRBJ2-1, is DVKVTQSSRYLVKRTGEKVFLECVQDMDHENMFWYRQDPGLGLRLIYFSYDVKMKEKGDIPEGYSVSREKKERFSLILESASTNQTSMYLCASSTTGGEQFFGPGTRLTVL.

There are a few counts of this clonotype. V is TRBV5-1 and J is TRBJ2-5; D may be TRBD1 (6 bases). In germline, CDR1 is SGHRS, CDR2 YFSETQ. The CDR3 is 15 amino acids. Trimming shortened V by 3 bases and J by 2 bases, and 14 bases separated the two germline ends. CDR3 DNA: TGCGCCAGCAGCTCCCAGTGGGGGACACAAGAGACCCAGTACTTC. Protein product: CASSSQWGTQETQYF. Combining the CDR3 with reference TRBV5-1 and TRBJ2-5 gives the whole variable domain KAGVTQTPRYLIKTRGQQVTLSCSPISGHRSVSWYQQTPGQGLQFLFEYFSETQRNKGNFPGRFSGRQFSNSRSEMNVSTLELGDSALYLCASSSQWGTQETQYFGPGTRLLVL.

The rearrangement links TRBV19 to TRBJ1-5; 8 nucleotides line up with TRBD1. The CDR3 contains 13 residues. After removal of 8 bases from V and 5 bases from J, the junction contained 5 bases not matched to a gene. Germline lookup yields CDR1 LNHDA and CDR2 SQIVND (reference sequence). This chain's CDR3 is CASGGQGDQPQHF. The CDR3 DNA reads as TGTGCCAGTGGAGGACAGGGTGATCAGCCCCAGCATTTT. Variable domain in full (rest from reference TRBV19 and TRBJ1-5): DGGITQSPKYLFRKEGQNVTLSCEQNLNHDAMYWYRQDPGQGLRLIYYSQIVNDFQKGDIAEGYSVSREKKESFPLTVTSAQKNPTAFYLCASGGQGDQPQHFGDGTRLSIL.

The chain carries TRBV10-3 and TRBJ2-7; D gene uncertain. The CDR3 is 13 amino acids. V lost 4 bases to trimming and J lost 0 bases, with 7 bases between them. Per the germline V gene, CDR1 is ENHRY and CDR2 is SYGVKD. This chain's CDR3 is CAISVTDSYEQYF. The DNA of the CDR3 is TGTGCCATCAGTGTCACGGACTCCTACGAGCAGTACTTC.

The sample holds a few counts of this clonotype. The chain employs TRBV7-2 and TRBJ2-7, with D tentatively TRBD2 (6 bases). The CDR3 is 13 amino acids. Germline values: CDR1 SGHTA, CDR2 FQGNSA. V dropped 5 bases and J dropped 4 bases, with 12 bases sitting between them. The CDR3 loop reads CASSRRREYEQYF. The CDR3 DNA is TGTGCCAGCAGCAGAAGGCGGGAATACGAGCAGTACTTC. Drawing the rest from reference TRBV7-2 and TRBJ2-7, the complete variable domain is GAGVSQSPSNKVTEKGKDVELRCDPISGHTALYWYRQSLGQGLEFLIYFQGNSAPDKSGLPSDRFSAERTGGSVSTLTIQRTQQEDSAVYLCASSRRREYEQYFGPGTRLTVT.

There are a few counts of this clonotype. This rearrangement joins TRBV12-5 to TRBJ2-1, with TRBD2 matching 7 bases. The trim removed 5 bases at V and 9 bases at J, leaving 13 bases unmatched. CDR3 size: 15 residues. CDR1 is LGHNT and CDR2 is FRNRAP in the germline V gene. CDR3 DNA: TGTGCTAGTGGTCTAACCGGGACTACCAAGATTGAGCAGTTCTTC. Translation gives CASGLTGTTKIEQFF.

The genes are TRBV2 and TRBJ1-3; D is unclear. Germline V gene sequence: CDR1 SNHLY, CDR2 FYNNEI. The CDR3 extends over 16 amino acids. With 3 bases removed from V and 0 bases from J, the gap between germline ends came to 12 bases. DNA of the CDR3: TGTGCCAGCAGTGAGCGGGTGGGCGGCTCTGGAAACACCATATATTTT. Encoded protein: CASSERVGGSGNTIYF.

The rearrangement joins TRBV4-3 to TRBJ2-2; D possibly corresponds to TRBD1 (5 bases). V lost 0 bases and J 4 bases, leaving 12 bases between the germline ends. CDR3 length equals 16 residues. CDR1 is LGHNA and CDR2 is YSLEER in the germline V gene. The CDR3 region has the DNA TGCGCCAGCAGCCAAGAAGTTCTAGGGGCCACCGGGGAGCTGTTTTTT. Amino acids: CASSQEVLGATGELFF.

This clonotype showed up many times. CDR3 nucleotides: TGTGCCAGCAGCTTAAGCCAGGGGCAAGAGACCCAGTACTTC. Translating it yields CASSLSQGQETQYF. This rearrangement joins TRBV11-2 to TRBJ2-5; D is perhaps TRBD1 (6 bases). Germline V CDR1 and CDR2: SGHAT, FQNNGV. The CDR3 runs to 14 residues. The ends were cut back, 2 bases at V and 2 bases at J, with 9 bases in the middle.

CDR3 amino acids: CASRATSGDKNIQYF. DNA of the CDR3: TGTGCCAGCAGGGCGACCAGCGGGGACAAAAACATTCAGTACTTC. V gene TRBV6-6 combines with J gene TRBJ2-4; 7 bases line up with TRBD2. Germline V gene sequence: CDR1 MNHNY, CDR2 SVGAGI (reference sequence). V lost 6 bases and J lost 3; bases outside the gene matches: 8. CDR3 length equals 15 residues.

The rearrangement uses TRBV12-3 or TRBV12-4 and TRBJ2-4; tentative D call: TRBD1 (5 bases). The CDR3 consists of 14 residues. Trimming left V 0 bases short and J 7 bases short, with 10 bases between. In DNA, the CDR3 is TGTGCCAGCAGTTTAGCGCGCAGGGCGAACATTCAGTACTTC. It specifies CASSLARRANIQYF.

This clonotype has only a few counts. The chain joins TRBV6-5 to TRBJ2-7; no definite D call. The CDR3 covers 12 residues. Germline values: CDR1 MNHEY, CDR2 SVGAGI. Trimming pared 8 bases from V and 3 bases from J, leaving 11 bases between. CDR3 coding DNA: TGTGCCAGCTCAGACGGAGTCTACGAGCAGTACTTC. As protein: CASSDGVYEQYF.

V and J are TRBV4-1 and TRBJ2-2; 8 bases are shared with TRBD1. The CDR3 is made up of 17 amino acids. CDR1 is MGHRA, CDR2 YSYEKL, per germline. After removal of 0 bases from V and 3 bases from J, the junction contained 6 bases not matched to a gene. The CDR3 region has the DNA TGCGCCAGCAGCCAAGAGGTCGCACAGGGGGACACCGGGGAGCTGTTTTTT. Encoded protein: CASSQEVAQGDTGELFF.

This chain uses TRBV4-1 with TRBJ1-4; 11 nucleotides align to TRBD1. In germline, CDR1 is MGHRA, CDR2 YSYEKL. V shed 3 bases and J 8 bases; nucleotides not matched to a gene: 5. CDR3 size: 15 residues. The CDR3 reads CASSQPGQGGEKLFF. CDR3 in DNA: TGCGCCAGCAGCCAGCCGGGACAGGGGGGCGAAAAACTGTTTTTT.

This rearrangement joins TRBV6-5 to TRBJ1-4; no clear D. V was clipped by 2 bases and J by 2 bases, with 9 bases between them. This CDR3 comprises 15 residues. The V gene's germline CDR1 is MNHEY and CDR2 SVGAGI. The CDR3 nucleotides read TGTGCCAGCAGTTACCGTCAATGGACTAATGAAAAACTGTTTTTT. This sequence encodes CASSYRQWTNEKLFF.

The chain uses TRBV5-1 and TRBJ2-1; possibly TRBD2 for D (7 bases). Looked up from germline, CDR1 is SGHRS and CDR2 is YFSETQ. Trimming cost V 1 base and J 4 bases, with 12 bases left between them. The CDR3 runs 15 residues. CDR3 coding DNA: TGCGCCAGCAGCTTGTCGGGGGGCCCTTACAATGAGCAGTTCTTC. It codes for CASSLSGGPYNEQFF. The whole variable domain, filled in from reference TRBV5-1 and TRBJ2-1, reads KAGVTQTPRYLIKTRGQQVTLSCSPISGHRSVSWYQQTPGQGLQFLFEYFSETQRNKGNFPGRFSGRQFSNSRSEMNVSTLELGDSALYLCASSLSGGPYNEQFFGPGTRLTVL.

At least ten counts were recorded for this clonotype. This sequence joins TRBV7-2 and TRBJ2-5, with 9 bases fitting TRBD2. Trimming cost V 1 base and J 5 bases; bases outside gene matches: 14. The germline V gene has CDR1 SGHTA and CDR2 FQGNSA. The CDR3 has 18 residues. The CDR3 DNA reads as TGTGCCAGCAGCTTAGTAACAGCGCTAGCGGGAAGTGAGGAGACCCAGTACTTC. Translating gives CASSLVTALAGSEETQYF.

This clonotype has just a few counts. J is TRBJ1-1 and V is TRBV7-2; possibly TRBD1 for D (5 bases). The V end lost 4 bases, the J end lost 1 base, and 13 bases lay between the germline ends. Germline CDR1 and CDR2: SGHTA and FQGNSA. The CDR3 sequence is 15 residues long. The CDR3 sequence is CASSSEGVTNTEAFF. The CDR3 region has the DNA TGTGCCAGCAGCTCCGAAGGGGTCACGAACACTGAAGCTTTCTTT.

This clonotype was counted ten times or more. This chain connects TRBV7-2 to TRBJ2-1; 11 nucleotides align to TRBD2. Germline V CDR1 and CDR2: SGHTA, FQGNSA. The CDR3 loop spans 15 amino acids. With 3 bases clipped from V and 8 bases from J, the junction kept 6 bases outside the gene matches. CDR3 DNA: TGTGCCAGCAGCTTTCTTAGCGGGGGGGAGGATGAGCAGTTCTTC. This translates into CASSFLSGGEDEQFF.

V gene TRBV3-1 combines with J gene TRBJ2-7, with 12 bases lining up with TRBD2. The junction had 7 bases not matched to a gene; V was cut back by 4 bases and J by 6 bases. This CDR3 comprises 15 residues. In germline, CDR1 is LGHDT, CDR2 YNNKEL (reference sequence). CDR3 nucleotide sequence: TGTGCCAGCAGCCCAGGACTAGCGGGAATCGGCGAGCAGTACTTC. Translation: CASSPGLAGIGEQYF.